These T cell receptor beta chains were read from a single sample in a study of T cells after yellow fever vaccination. In TCRdb, the 5' RACE reads were re-called with MiXCR into one record per CDR3 protein. The table has under 50,000 distinct CDR3 sequences, approximately 6.3% seen once; the top ten hold less than 11%. Material: PBMCs, either bulk or a sorted T-cell subset (CD4+, CD8+, memory, or dextramer-sorted; not recorded which), obtained 45 days after the yellow fever booster vaccination. The receptors were sampled from a man younger than 40 who received the YFV17D yellow fever vaccine. Each CDR3 is given with its conserved first and last residue. D genes are given only for firm matches. Expanded clones get a size class; other rows say once, few or many, or leave the size out.

>TRBV7-9|TRBD2|TRBJ2-1|many
CASSLVGSGSGGEQFF
TGTGCCAGCAGCTTAGTCGGTAGCGGGAGCGGCGGTGAGCAGTTCTTC
>TRBV14|TRBD1|TRBJ2-1|few
CASSRYRQGHLNEQFF
TGTGCCAGCAGCCGCTACCGACAGGGCCACCTCAATGAGCAGTTCTTC
>TRBV12-2|.|TRBJ2-5|.
CASRLAPGLGGQETQYF
TGTGCAAGTCGCTTAGCTCCCGGGTTAGGGGGCCAAGAGACCCAGTACTTC
>TRBV5-1|TRBD2|TRBJ2-1|.
CATSSFPSGEGSEQFF
TGCGCCACCAGCAGCTTTCCTAGCGGGGAGGGGTCGGAGCAGTTCTTC
>TRBV20-1|TRBD2|TRBJ2-7|many
CSATGTSIADEQYF
TGCAGTGCTACCGGGACTAGCATTGCGGACGAGCAGTACTTC
>TRBV15|TRBD2|TRBJ2-1|few
CATSGTSSYNEQFF
TGTGCCACCAGCGGGACTAGCTCCTACAATGAGCAGTTCTTC
>TRBV5-1|.|TRBJ2-3|many
CASSLGSASTDTQYF
TGCGCCAGCAGCTTGGGGAGCGCTTCCACAGATACGCAGTATTTT
>TRBV5-4|TRBD2|TRBJ2-7|many
CASSLPGLALDEQYF
TGTGCCAGCAGCTTGCCGGGACTAGCGCTAGACGAGCAGTACTTC
>TRBV5-1|.|TRBJ2-3|many
CASSLSSRTDTQYF
TGCGCCAGCAGCTTGTCTTCCCGCACAGATACGCAGTATTTT
>TRBV19|TRBD1|TRBJ1-2|many
CASGGGTANNYGYTF
TGTGCCAGTGGAGGGGGGACAGCGAACAACTATGGCTACACCTTC
>TRBV20-1|TRBD2|TRBJ2-5|many
CSAIRQAGGVKETQYF
TGCAGTGCTATTCGTCAAGCGGGAGGCGTTAAAGAGACCCAGTACTTC
>TRBV23-1|.|TRBJ2-3|many
CASRLKLTAGPGDTQYF
TGCGCCAGCCGTCTAAAACTGACAGCGGGTCCAGGAGATACGCAGTATTTT
>TRBV7-6|.|TRBJ2-5|many
CASSLSRSSGLGTQYF
TGTGCCAGCAGCTTATCCCGGTCGTCCGGGCTCGGGACCCAGTACTTC
>TRBV2|TRBD1|TRBJ1-5|many
CASRGQGAQSQPQHF
TGTGCCAGCAGAGGCCAGGGGGCGCAGAGTCAGCCCCAGCATTTT
>TRBV7-6|.|TRBJ2-1|many
CASSRLRGSYNEQFF
TGTGCCAGCAGCCGTTTAAGGGGATCCTACAATGAGCAGTTCTTC